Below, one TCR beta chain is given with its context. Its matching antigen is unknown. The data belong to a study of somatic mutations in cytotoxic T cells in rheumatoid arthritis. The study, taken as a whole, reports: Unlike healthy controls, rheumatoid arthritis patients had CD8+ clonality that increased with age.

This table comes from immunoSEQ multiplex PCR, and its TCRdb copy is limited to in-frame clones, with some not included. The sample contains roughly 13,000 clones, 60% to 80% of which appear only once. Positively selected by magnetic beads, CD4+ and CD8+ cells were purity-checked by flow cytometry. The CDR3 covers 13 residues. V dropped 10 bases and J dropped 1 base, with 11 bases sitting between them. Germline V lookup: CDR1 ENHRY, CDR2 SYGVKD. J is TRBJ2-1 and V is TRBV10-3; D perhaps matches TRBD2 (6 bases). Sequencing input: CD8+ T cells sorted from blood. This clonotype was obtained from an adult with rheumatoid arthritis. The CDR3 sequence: CASDGGSYNEQFF. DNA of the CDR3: TGTGCCAGCGACGGGGGTTCCTACAATGAGCAGTTCTTC.